These T cell receptor beta chains were read from a single sample in a study of T cells in Graves' hyperthyroidism and ophthalmopathy. TCRdb used MiXCR to reprocess the multiplex PCR reads, holding one entry per CDR3 protein. Of hundreds of thousands of distinct CDR3 sequences detected, less than 20% appear once; the ten largest clones hold 28%. Sequenced input: blood. Receptor source: a woman aged 18-29 years with Graves' ophthalmopathy. The CDR3 runs from the conserved cysteine through the conserved F or W. D genes are given only for firm matches. Where a row states a size, it is once, few, many or the class of an expanded clone; other rows omit it.

v_gene	d_gene	len	abundance	j_gene	CDR3aa	CDR3nt
TRBV5-1	.	17	many	TRBJ2-1	CASSLDPAYKLRDEQFF	TGCGCCAGCAGCTTGGATCCCGCATACAAATTAAGGGATGAGCAGTTCTTC
TRBV28	TRBD2	17	.	TRBJ2-7	CASSSIVASGSSYEQYF	TGTGCCAGCAGTTCAATAGTGGCTAGCGGGAGCTCCTACGAGCAGTACTTC
TRBV25-1	TRBD2	18	few	TRBJ2-1	CASSESTRSTSGRYEQFF	TGTGCCAGCAGTGAATCGACAAGAAGCACTAGCGGGAGGTACGAGCAGTTCTTC
TRBV19	.	11	.	TRBJ1-1	CASSIGEQAFF	TGTGCCAGTAGTATAGGAGAACAAGCTTTCTTT
TRBV5-8	.	12	.	TRBJ1-5	CASFRSNQPQHF	TGTGCCAGTTTTCGCAGCAATCAGCCCCAGCATTTT
TRBV7-2	.	14	many	TRBJ2-7	CASSHRGGRYEQYF	TGTGCCAGCAGCCATAGAGGGGGGAGGTACGAGCAGTACTTC
TRBV12-3/TRBV12-4	.	17	few	TRBJ2-6	CASSLGWASSGANVLTF	TGTGCCAGCAGTTTAGGATGGGCTAGTTCTGGGGCCAACGTCCTGACTTTC
TRBV10-3	.	13	many	TRBJ2-7	CAILAGGTYEQYF	TGTGCCATCTTGGCAGGTGGTACCTACGAGCAGTACTTC
TRBV10-3	.	14	many	TRBJ1-1	CAISDPRGGTEAFF	TGTGCCATCAGTGATCCGAGGGGTGGCACTGAAGCTTTCTTT
TRBV6-1	.	13	many	TRBJ2-7	CARRPGLSYEQYF	TGTGCCAGAAGACCGGGCCTCTCCTACGAGCAGTACTTC
TRBV4-1	.	16	many	TRBJ1-1	CASSPAQGKKNTEAFF	TGCGCCAGCAGCCCGGCACAGGGCAAGAAGAACACTGAAGCTTTCTTT
TRBV18	TRBD1	15	many	TRBJ1-2	CASSSYRTGDYGYTF	TGTGCCAGCTCATCCTATAGGACAGGAGACTATGGCTACACCTTC
TRBV4-3	.	15	.	TRBJ1-1	CASSRRQDLNTEAFF	TGCGCCAGCAGCCGGAGACAGGACCTCAACACTGAAGCTTTCTTT
TRBV6-1	.	15	.	TRBJ2-2	CASSYAGANTGELFF	TGTGCCAGCAGTTACGCGGGCGCGAACACCGGGGAGCTGTTTTTT
TRBV7-8	.	14	few	TRBJ1-2	CASSLVGTEYGYTF	TGTGCCAGCAGCTTAGTTGGGACCGAGTATGGCTACACCTTC
TRBV13	.	12	many	TRBJ1-5	CASSLGTQPQHF	TGTGCCAGCAGCTTAGGGACTCAGCCCCAGCATTTT
TRBV2	.	12	many	TRBJ2-7	CASSQVTYEQYF	TGTGCCAGCAGCCAGGTTACCTACGAGCAGTACTTC